This is a list of T cell receptor beta chains from one sample in a study of a mutant IDH1 vaccine in newly diagnosed glioma. Produced via immunoSEQ multiplex PCR; TCRdb's table is partial and in-frame only. The table lists roughly 68,000 clones, 79% of them singletons. Sequenced here: PBMCs, sampled from a glioma patient treated with radiotherapy, temozolomide or both. These receptors all come from a man between 50 and 59 years old with glioma. Both conserved end residues are part of each CDR3. D genes are given only for firm matches. Size is omitted from some rows. Given values are once, few, many or a class for expanded clones.

TRBV5-4,few,TRBD1,TRBJ2-1,TGTGCCAGCAGCTTGGGACTAGTGACAGGGGGCTACTACAATGAGCAGTTCTTC,CASSLGLVTGGYYNEQFF
TRBV29-1,.,TRBD1,TRBJ2-7,TGCAGCGTTGCGGGACAGGGAGCCTACGAGCAGTACTTC,CSVAGQGAYEQYF
TRBV9,.,TRBD1,TRBJ1-5,TGTGCCAGCAGCGTAGGGGGGGACAGGGTACAGCCCCAGCATTTT,CASSVGGDRVQPQHF
TRBV29-1,.,TRBD1,TRBJ2-3,TGCAGCGTGGGACAGGGGGCCCGGGGAGATACGCAGTATTTT,CSVGQGARGDTQYF
TRBV7-9,few,.,TRBJ1-2,TGTGCCAGCAGCTTAGTCCAGTATGGCTACACCTTC,CASSLVQYGYTF
TRBV5-1,.,TRBD2,TRBJ2-7,TGCGCCAGCAGCCCGGGGACTAGCGGGGGGGAATGGCAGTACTTC,CASSPGTSGGEWQYF
TRBV5-6,.,TRBD1,TRBJ1-1,TGTGCCAGCGGGGGACAGGGGGGCACTGAAGCTTTCTTT,CASGGQGGTEAFF
TRBV6-1,.,.,TRBJ1-5,TGTGCCAGCTCCTTCAACAGGATCGATCAGCCCCAGCATTTT,CASSFNRIDQPQHF
TRBV29-1,.,TRBD1,TRBJ1-4,TGCAGCGTTCGCAGGGGGCCGGATGAAAAACTGTTTTTT,CSVRRGPDEKLFF
TRBV6-1,.,.,TRBJ1-1,TGTGCCAGCAGTGGGGACGGCGTGAACACTGAAGCTTTCTTT,CASSGDGVNTEAFF
TRBV7-2,.,TRBD1,TRBJ1-2,TGTGCCAGCGGACAGGGGGCATTAAACTATGGCTACACCTTC,CASGQGALNYGYTF
TRBV27,.,.,TRBJ2-7,TGTGCCAGCAGTTTACACGAGCAGTACTTC,CASSLHEQYF
TRBV2,.,.,TRBJ1-4,TGTGCCAGCAGAGCCTCAAGAGGGTATGCAACTAATGAAAAACTGTTTTTT,CASRASRGYATNEKLFF
TRBV28,.,.,TRBJ1-5,TGTGCCAGCAGCCCCAGGGTAACGGGCAATCAGCCCCAGCATTTT,CASSPRVTGNQPQHF
TRBV2,.,.,TRBJ2-5,TGTGCCAGCAGTGTCGAGGGGGGGCCGGAGACCCAGTACTTC,CASSVEGGPETQYF
TRBV4-3,.,.,TRBJ2-2,TGCGCCAGCAGCCAAGGGGCTGCAACCAAAATGAGTACCGGGGAGCTGTTTTTT,CASSQGAATKMSTGELFF
TRBV7-9,.,.,TRBJ2-7,TGTGCCAGCACCTTCGGGGCAGGGAGAAGCTACGAGCAGTACTTC,CASTFGAGRSYEQYF
TRBV10-3,.,.,TRBJ1-1,TGTGCCATCAGTGGCCCTGACAACACTGAAGCTTTCTTT,CAISGPDNTEAFF
TRBV19,.,.,TRBJ2-5,TGTGCCAGTAGTATACAGGGGACGGCCCAGTACTTC,CASSIQGTAQYF
TRBV5-4,.,.,TRBJ2-3,TGTGCCAGCAGCTTGGCCCAGAGCACAGATACGCAGTATTTT,CASSLAQSTDTQYF
TRBV5-1,once,TRBD2,TRBJ2-3,TGCGCCAGCAGCTCATGGACTAGCGCAGATACGCAGTATTTT,CASSSWTSADTQYF
TRBV13,.,.,TRBJ1-1,TGTGCCAGCAGCCCGAATAGAGGGATCACTGAAGCTTTCTTT,CASSPNRGITEAFF
TRBV7-2,.,.,TRBJ1-1,TGTGCCAGCAGCTCTTCCCGGACAGTGGTGAGGTACACTGAAGCTTTCTTT,CASSSSRTVVRYTEAFF
TRBV30,.,.,TRBJ2-4,TGTGCCTGGGGAAGGGGAGGAAACATTCAGTACTTC,CAWGRGGNIQYF
TRBV29-1,.,TRBD1,TRBJ2-5,TGCAGCGTTGACCCCGGACAGGGAAGAAAAGAGACCCAGTACTTC,CSVDPGQGRKETQYF
TRBV2,.,.,TRBJ2-3,TGTGCCAGCAGGATAATTCGGGATACGCAGTATTTT,CASRIIRDTQYF
TRBV9,.,.,TRBJ2-2,TGTGCCAGCAGCGTAGGTGCAGGGGCTACCACCGGCGGGGAGCTGTTTTTT,CASSVGAGATTGGELFF
TRBV29-1,.,.,TRBJ1-1,TGCTGCGGGGTCGGGATCACTGAAGCTTTCTTT,CCGVGITEAFF
TRBV7-8,.,TRBD1,TRBJ2-2,TGTGCCAGCAGCTTAGAGGGGACAGCCGCCGGGGAGCTGTTTTTT,CASSLEGTAAGELFF
TRBV27,.,TRBD1,TRBJ1-6,TGTGCCAGCGGACAGGGGGCAGGGTCACCCCTCCACTTT,CASGQGAGSPLHF
TRBV19,few,.,TRBJ2-7,TGTGCCGGATACAGGGGGCGGGGGGACTACGAGCAGTACTTC,CAGYRGRGDYEQYF
TRBV5-6,.,.,TRBJ1-2,TGTGCCAGCAGCTTGGATAATCTTGGCTACACCTTC,CASSLDNLGYTF
TRBV25-1,.,TRBD1,TRBJ1-1,TGTGCCAGCAGTGATAGGGGACAGGGGAACACTGAAGCTTTCTTT,CASSDRGQGNTEAFF
TRBV7-8,few,.,TRBJ1-1,TGTGCCAGCAGCTTCCCGGCGGAAGGGGCCCCGGGCACTGAAGCTTTCTTT,CASSFPAEGAPGTEAFF
TRBV20-1,.,.,TRBJ1-2,TGCAGTGCTAGTAGCTATGGCTACACCTTC,CSASSYGYTF
TRBV29-1,.,TRBD1,TRBJ2-7,TGCAGCGCTGGCGAGGGGGCCAGCTCCTACGAGCAGTACTTC,CSAGEGASSYEQYF
TRBV7-2,.,.,TRBJ1-6,TGTGCCAGCAGCTCCGGCCCATGGGTAGCCCTCCACTTT,CASSSGPWVALHF
TRBV15,.,TRBD2,TRBJ2-1,TGTGCCACCCTTCCAAGCGGGGGCTTCAATGAGCAGTTCTTC,CATLPSGGFNEQFF
TRBV7-9,once,.,TRBJ2-1,TGTGCCAGCAGCAAGACAGGGACTGCCTACAATGAGCAGTTCTTC,CASSKTGTAYNEQFF
TRBV27,.,.,TRBJ1-1,TGTGCCAGCAGCCAAATACGGGACACTGAAGCTTTCTTT,CASSQIRDTEAFF
TRBV2,few,.,TRBJ1-2,TGTGCCAGCGGGAAAGGGGACTATGGCTACACCTTC,CASGKGDYGYTF
TRBV4-1,.,.,TRBJ1-6,TGCGCCAGCTCCGGCGTGGGGAGCTCCTATAATTCACCCCTCCACTTT,CASSGVGSSYNSPLHF